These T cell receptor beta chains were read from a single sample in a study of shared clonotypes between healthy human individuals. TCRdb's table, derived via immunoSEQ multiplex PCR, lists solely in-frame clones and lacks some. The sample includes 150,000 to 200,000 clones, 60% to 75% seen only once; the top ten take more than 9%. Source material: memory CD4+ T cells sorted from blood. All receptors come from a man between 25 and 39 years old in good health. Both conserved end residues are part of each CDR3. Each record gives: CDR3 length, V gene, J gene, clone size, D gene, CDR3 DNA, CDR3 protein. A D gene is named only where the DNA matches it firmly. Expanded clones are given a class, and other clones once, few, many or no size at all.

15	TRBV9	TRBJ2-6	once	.	TGTGCCAGCAGTACGGACCCCAACCGGGCCAACGTCCTGACTTTC	CASSTDPNRANVLTF
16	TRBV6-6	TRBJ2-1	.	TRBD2	TGTGCCAGCAGTTACGACCGGACTAGCGGGAGCGATGAGCAGTTCTTC	CASSYDRTSGSDEQFF
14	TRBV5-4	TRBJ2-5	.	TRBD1	TGTGCCAGCAGCCCCGAGGGGGCAGGGGAGACCCAGTACTTC	CASSPEGAGETQYF
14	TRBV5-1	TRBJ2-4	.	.	TGCGCCAGCAGCTCGGGACTCGTCGAGGGCATTCAGTACTTC	CASSSGLVEGIQYF
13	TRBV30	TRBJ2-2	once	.	TGTGCCTGGAGTGTACTAGGGGATGGGGAGCTGTTTTTT	CAWSVLGDGELFF
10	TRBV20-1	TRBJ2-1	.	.	TGCAGTGCTCCTGACAATGAGCAGTTCTTC	CSAPDNEQFF
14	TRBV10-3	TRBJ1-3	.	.	TGTGCCATCAGAGGGGCAATCTCTGGAAACACCATATATTTT	CAIRGAISGNTIYF
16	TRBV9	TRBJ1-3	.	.	TGTGCCAGCAGCGTAGCAGGGCCCAGCTCTGGAAACACCATATATTTT	CASSVAGPSSGNTIYF
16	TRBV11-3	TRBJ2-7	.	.	TGTGCCAGCAGCTTTTATGCGGACGTGTCTGTATCCGAGCAGTACTTC	CASSFYADVSVSEQYF
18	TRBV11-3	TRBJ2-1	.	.	TGTGCCAGCAGCTTAGAGTTAGTTCGGGGACTTAGTCGCAATGAGCAGTTCTTC	CASSLELVRGLSRNEQFF
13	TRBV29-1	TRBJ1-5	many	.	TGCAGCGTTGGGGAGAATAGCAATCAGCCCCAGCATTTT	CSVGENSNQPQHF
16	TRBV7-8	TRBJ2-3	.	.	TGTGCCAGCAGCCCACAGGGCGGGCTTCCCACAGATACGCAGTATTTT	CASSPQGGLPTDTQYF
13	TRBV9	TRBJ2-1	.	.	TGTGCCAGCAGCCCACTGACGGGGTACGAGCAGTTCTTC	CASSPLTGYEQFF
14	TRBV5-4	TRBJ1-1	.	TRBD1	TGTGCCAGCAGCTTGGGGCAGGGGGGAACTGAAGCTTTCTTT	CASSLGQGGTEAFF
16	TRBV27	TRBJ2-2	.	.	TGTGCCAGCAGTTCAGTGCGGACCACGAACACCGGGGAGCTGTTTTTT	CASSSVRTTNTGELFF
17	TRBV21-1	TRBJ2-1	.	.	TGTGCCAGCGTCCAGAGCCCTAGCGGATACTCCTACAATGAGCAGTTCTTC	CASVQSPSGYSYNEQFF
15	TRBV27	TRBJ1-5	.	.	TGTGCCAGCAGTTTAAGGAATCCAGGGCATCAGCCCCAGCATTTT	CASSLRNPGHQPQHF
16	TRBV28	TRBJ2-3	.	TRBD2	TGTGCCAGCACAACTAGCGGGGGCACACTGGGAGATACGCAGTATTTT	CASTTSGGTLGDTQYF
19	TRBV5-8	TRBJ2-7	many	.	TGTGCCAGCAGCTTGAGACCGGGGAAGCGAAACCACCGACCTGGCGAGCAGTACTTC	CASSLRPGKRNHRPGEQYF
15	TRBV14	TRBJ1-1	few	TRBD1	TGTGCCAGCAGCCATTTACAGGGGCGGAACACTGAAGCTTTCTTT	CASSHLQGRNTEAFF
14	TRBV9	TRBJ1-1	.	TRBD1	TGTGCCAGCAGCCCCCAGGGGGGCTCGCCTGAAGCTTTCTTT	CASSPQGGSPEAFF
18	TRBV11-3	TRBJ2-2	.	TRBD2	TGTGCCAGCAGCAACTCTCTAGCGGGAGGGAAGAACACCGGGGAGCTGTTTTTT	CASSNSLAGGKNTGELFF
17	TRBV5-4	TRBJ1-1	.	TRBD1	TGTGCCAGCAGCTTGGCAGGGGGGTTTGGCCCTAACACTGAAGCTTTCTTT	CASSLAGGFGPNTEAFF
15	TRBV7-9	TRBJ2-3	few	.	TGTGCCAGCAGCTTAGGACGACTGGGGACAGATACGCAGTATTTT	CASSLGRLGTDTQYF
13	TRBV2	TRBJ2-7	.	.	TGTGCCACCGCCTGGGACGATTCCTACGAGCAGTACTTC	CATAWDDSYEQYF
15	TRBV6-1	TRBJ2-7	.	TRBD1	TGTGCCAGCTTAAAATTCCAGGGGGCAGGGCTCGAGCAGTACTTC	CASLKFQGAGLEQYF
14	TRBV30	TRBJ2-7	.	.	TGTGCCTGGAGCGGGGGCGGGACCCGCTACGAGCAGTACTTC	CAWSGGGTRYEQYF
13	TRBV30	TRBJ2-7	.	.	TGTGCCTGGACTCTCCGACGTCCCTACGAGCAGTACTTC	CAWTLRRPYEQYF
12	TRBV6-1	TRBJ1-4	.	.	TGTGCCAGCAGCAGGGTTGGTGAAAAACTGTTTTTT	CASSRVGEKLFF
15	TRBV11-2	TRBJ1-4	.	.	TGTGCCAGCAGCTTAGGGGCAGGGACGAGTGAAAAACTGTTTTTT	CASSLGAGTSEKLFF
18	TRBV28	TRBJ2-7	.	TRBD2	TGTGCCAGCACCGGGACTAGCGGAATCCGTCGGCCCTCTTACGAGCAGTACTTC	CASTGTSGIRRPSYEQYF
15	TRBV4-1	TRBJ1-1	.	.	TGCGCCAGCAGCCGACTAGGGGCCCTGAACACTGAAGCTTTCTTT	CASSRLGALNTEAFF
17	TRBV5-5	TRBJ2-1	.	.	TGTGCCAGCAGCCCACCCCCGCTGACAGGAGGAGTCGATGAGCAGTTCTTC	CASSPPPLTGGVDEQFF
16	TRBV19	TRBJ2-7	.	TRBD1	TGTGCCAGTAGTCCGCGTCCCGGGACAGCGGTATACGAGCAGTACTTC	CASSPRPGTAVYEQYF
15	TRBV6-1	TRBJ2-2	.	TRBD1	TGTGCCAGCCTACAGGGGGTTGGTCGTACCGGGGAGCTGTTTTTT	CASLQGVGRTGELFF
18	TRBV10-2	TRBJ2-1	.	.	TGCGCCAGCAGTGTCGGGACTGACTCTCCCCTTTTCTACAATGAGCAGTTCTTC	CASSVGTDSPLFYNEQFF
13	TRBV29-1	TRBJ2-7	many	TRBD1	TGCAGCGTTCGGACAGGGAGAGCCTACGAGCAGTACTTC	CSVRTGRAYEQYF
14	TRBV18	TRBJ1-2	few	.	TGTGCCAGCTCACCTCCATTGGGGGGCTATGGCTACACCTTC	CASSPPLGGYGYTF
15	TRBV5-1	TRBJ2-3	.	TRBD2	TGCGCCAGCAGCTCCCGGGGGGTCGTTAGAGATACGCAGTATTTT	CASSSRGVVRDTQYF
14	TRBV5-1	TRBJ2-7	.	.	TGCGCCAGCAGCCCCAGCACGGGAACCTACGAGCAGTACTTC	CASSPSTGTYEQYF
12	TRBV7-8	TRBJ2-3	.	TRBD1	TGTGCCAGCAGCCCACGGGACAGCCCGCAGTATTTT	CASSPRDSPQYF
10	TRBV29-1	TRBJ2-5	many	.	TGCAGCGTTGATAGCTTTACCCAGTACTTC	CSVDSFTQYF
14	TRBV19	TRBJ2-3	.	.	TGTGCCAGTAGTATAGGGGTTGGGGCGTATACGCAGTATTTT	CASSIGVGAYTQYF
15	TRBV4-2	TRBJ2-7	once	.	TGTGCCAGCAGCCAAGGCGAAGGCCAGACCTACGAGCAGTACTTC	CASSQGEGQTYEQYF
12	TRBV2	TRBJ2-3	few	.	TGTGCCAGTGGGGACTCCACAGATACGCAGTATTTT	CASGDSTDTQYF
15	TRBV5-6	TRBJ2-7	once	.	TGTGCCAGCAGCTCAATGACTAGGCCCTCCTACGAGCAGTACTTC	CASSSMTRPSYEQYF
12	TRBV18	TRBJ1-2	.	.	TGTGCCAGCTCAAGGGACGGGGAGAGCTACACCTTC	CASSRDGESYTF
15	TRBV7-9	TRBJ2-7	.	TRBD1	TGTGCCAGCAGCTTAGTTCGGGACAGAACCTACGAGCAGTACTTC	CASSLVRDRTYEQYF
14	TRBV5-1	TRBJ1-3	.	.	TGCGCCAGCAGCTTGACCGGGGACGGAAACACCATATATTTT	CASSLTGDGNTIYF
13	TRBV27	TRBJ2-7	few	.	TGTGCCAGCAGCCAACTAGAGACCTACGAGCAGTACTTC	CASSQLETYEQYF
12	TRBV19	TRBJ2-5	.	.	TGTGCCAGTAGTATACCCGGGGAGACCCAGTACTTC	CASSIPGETQYF
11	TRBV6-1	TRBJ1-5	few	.	TGTGCCAGCAGTGATAACCCGCCCCAGCATTTT	CASSDNPPQHF
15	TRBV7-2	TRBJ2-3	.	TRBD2	TGTGCCAGCAGCCTTACTAGCGGGAGAAGGGATACGCAGTATTTT	CASSLTSGRRDTQYF
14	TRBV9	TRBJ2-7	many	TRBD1	TGTGCCAGCAGCTACGGACAGGGAAACTACGAGCAGTACTTC	CASSYGQGNYEQYF
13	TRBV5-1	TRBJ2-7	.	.	TGCGCCAGCAGCCTTTTGACCGTTAGCGAGCAGTACTTC	CASSLLTVSEQYF